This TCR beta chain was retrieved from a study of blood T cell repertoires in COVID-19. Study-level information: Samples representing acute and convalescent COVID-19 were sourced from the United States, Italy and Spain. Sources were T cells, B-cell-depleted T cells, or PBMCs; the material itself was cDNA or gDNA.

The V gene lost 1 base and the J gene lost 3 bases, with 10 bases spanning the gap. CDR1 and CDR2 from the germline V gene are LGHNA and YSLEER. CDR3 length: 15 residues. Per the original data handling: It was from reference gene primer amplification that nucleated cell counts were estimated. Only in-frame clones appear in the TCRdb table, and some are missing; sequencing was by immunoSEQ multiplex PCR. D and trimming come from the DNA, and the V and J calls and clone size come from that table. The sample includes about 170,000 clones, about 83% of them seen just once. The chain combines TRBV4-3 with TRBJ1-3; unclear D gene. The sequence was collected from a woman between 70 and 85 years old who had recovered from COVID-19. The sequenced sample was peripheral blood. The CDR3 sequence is CASSQGEAGGNTIYF. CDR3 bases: TGCGCCAGCAGCCAAGGGGAGGCGGGTGGAAACACCATATATTTT.